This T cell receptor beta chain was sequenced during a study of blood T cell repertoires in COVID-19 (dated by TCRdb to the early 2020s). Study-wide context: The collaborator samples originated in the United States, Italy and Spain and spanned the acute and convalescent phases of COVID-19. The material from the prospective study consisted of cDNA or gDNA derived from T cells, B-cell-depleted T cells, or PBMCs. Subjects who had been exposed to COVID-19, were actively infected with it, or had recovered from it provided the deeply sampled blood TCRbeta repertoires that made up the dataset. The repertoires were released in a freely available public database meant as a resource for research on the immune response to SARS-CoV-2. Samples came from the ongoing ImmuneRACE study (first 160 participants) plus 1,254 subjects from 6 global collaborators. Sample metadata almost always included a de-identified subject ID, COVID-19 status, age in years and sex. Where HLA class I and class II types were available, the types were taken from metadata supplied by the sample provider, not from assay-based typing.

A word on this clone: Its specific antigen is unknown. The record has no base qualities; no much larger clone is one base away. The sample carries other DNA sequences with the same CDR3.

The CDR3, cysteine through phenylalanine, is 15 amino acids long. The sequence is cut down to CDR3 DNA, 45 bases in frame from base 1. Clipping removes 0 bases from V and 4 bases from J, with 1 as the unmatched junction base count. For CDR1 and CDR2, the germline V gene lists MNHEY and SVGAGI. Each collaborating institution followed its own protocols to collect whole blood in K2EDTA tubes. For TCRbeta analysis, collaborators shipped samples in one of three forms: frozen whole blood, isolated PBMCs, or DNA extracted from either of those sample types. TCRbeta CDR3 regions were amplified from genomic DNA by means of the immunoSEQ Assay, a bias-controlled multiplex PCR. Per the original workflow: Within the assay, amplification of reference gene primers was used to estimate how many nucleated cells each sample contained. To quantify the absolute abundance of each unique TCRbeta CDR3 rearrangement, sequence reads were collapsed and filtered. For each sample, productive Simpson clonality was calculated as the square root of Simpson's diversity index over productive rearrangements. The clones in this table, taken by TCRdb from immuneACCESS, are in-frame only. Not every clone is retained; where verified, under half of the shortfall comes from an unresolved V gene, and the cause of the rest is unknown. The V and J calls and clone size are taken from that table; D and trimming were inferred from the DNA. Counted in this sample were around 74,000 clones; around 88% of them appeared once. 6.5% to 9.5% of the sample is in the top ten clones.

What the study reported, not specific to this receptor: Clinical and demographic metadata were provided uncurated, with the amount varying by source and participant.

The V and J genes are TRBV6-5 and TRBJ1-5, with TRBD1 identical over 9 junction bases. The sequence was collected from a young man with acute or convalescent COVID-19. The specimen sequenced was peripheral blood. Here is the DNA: TGTGCCAGCAGTTACTCCGGGACAGGGAATCAGCCCCAGCATTTT. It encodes CASSYSGTGNQPQHF.